Presented here are 30 T cell receptor beta chains from one specimen sequenced in a study of blood T cell repertoires in COVID-19. The repertoire was sequenced with immunoSEQ multiplex PCR; TCRdb's copy has only in-frame clones and lacks some. The table lists around 93,000 clones, around 91% of them singletons. The source material was peripheral blood. The receptors shown here come from a young man with COVID-19, enrolled during active disease.

The genes are TRBV12-3 or TRBV12-4 and TRBJ2-1, with a possible D match to TRBD1 (6 bases). V dropped 6 bases and J dropped 7 bases, with 13 bases sitting between them. This CDR3 has 13 amino acids. CDR3 coding DNA: TGTGCCAGCAGCTACAGCAGGGGTAATGAGCAGTTCTTC. Translation gives CASSYSRGNEQFF.

V gene TRBV6-2 or TRBV6-3 combines with J gene TRBJ1-1; D is unresolved. Trimming left V 2 bases short and J 2 bases short, with 15 bases between. The CDR3 length is 16 residues. The V gene's germline CDR1 is MNHEY and CDR2 SVGEGT. CDR3 region: CASSYSSPTTNTEAFF. CDR3 sequence (DNA): TGTGCCAGCAGTTACAGCTCCCCGACAACTAACACTGAAGCTTTCTTT.

V and J are TRBV9 and TRBJ2-3; D remains ambiguous. From germline, CDR1 is SGDLS and CDR2 YYNGEE. The CDR3 spans 16 residues. The germline V and J ends were trimmed by 0 bases and 1 base, with 12 bases remaining between them. The CDR3 sequence: CASSVEERAGTDTQYF. The CDR3, as DNA: TGTGCCAGCAGCGTAGAGGAACGCGCGGGCACAGATACGCAGTATTTT.

The chain joins TRBV14 to TRBJ2-7; the D is unclear. This CDR3 comprises 14 residues. The germline V and J ends were trimmed by 2 bases and 2 bases, with 10 bases remaining between them. From germline, CDR1 is SGHDN and CDR2 FVKESK. CDR3 loop: CASSQSPRPYEQYF. The CDR3 DNA reads TGTGCCAGCAGCCAATCCCCGAGGCCCTACGAGCAGTACTTC.

This clone was recorded a few times. This rearrangement joins TRBV9 to TRBJ1-6; TRBD1 matches 8 bases. The CDR3 covers 13 residues. Trimming took 3 bases from V and 9 from J; bases not matched to a gene: 2. Per the germline V gene, CDR1 is SGDLS and CDR2 is YYNGEE. For the CDR3, the DNA is TGTGCCAGCAGCGAGGGGACAGGTTCACCCCTCCACTTT. Amino acids: CASSEGTGSPLHF. Full variable domain (rest looked up from reference TRBV9 and TRBJ1-6): DSGVTQTPKHLITATGQRVTLRCSPRSGDLSVYWYQQSLDQGLQFLIQYYNGEERAKGNILERFSAQQFPDLHSELNLSSLELGDSALYFCASSEGTGSPLHFGNGTRLTVT.

The chain uses TRBV24-1 and TRBJ2-7, with D tentatively TRBD1 (6 bases). The CDR3 is 12 residues long. V lost 4 bases and J lost 4, with 7 bases in between. CDR1 is KGHDR and CDR2 is SFDVKD in the germline V gene. The CDR3 is CATSETGYEQYF. The CDR3 nucleotides read TGTGCCACCAGTGAAACAGGGTACGAGCAGTACTTC.

J is TRBJ1-5 and V is TRBV4-2; the match to TRBD1 covers 8 bases. The CDR3 contains 16 residues. Germline loops: CDR1 LGHNA, CDR2 YNFKEQ. V gave up 0 bases and J gave up 5 bases; unmatched junction bases: 6. CDR3 sequence: CASSQDWDRSYQPQHF. The CDR3 region has the DNA TGTGCCAGCAGCCAAGACTGGGACAGGTCCTATCAGCCCCAGCATTTT.

The genes are TRBV28 and TRBJ2-1, with 7 positions matching TRBD2. CDR3 size: 15 residues. V trimming: 2 bases; J trimming: 2 bases; junction bases outside the gene matches: 3. Germline V gene lookup returns CDR1 MDHEN and CDR2 SYDVKM. DNA of the CDR3: TGTGCCAGCAGTTTACTAGCGGAGACCTACAATGAGCAGTTCTTC. This codes for CASSLLAETYNEQFF.

This chain uses TRBV4-2 with TRBJ2-1; 8 bases are a match to TRBD2. V shed 0 bases, J shed 7 bases, and the junction held 2 bases outside the gene matches. Germline lookup yields CDR1 LGHNA and CDR2 YNFKEQ. The CDR3 is 14 residues long. CDR3 loop: CASSQDGTRNEQFF. CDR3 DNA: TGTGCCAGCAGCCAAGATGGGACTAGAAATGAGCAGTTCTTC.

The chain combines TRBV6-5 with TRBJ2-7; a possible D gene is TRBD2 (5 bases). V gave up 0 bases and J gave up 6 bases, with 9 bases separating them. The CDR3 covers 13 residues. The germline CDR1 and CDR2 sequences are MNHEY and SVGAGI. The DNA of the CDR3 is TGTGCCAGCAGTTACTCGACCGGGGTCGAGCAGTACTTC. This gives the protein CASSYSTGVEQYF.

The chain has TRBV7-8 and TRBJ2-7, with 10 positions matching TRBD2. V lost 5 bases and J lost 1; bases outside the gene matches: 5. The CDR3 runs 15 residues. In germline, CDR1 is SGHVS, CDR2 FQNEAQ. Here the CDR3 reads CASSPLAGDSYEQYF. CDR3 DNA: TGTGCCAGCAGCCCGCTAGCGGGAGATTCCTACGAGCAGTACTTC.

J is TRBJ2-5 and V is TRBV28; 8 bases are shared with TRBD1. Trimming removed 6 bases from V and 13 bases from J; junction bases left unmatched: 10. Germline lookup yields CDR1 MDHEN and CDR2 SYDVKM. CDR3 length: 12 amino acids. In nucleotides, the CDR3 is TGTGCCAGCAGCCAAATCTGGGACAGGACGTACTTC. Protein product: CASSQIWDRTYF.

The V gene is TRBV7-9, the J gene TRBJ2-1; tentatively, D is TRBD2 (6 bases). The CDR3 consists of 14 residues. Deletions cut 5 bases from V and 10 bases from J, with 18 bases between. In germline, CDR1 is SEHNR, CDR2 FQNEAQ (reference sequence). CDR3 sequence: CASSGGSSGKEQFF. The CDR3 DNA is TGTGCCAGCAGCGGAGGGTCCTCAGGCAAGGAGCAGTTCTTC.

The genes are TRBV6-5 and TRBJ1-3; no reliable D call. The V gene's germline CDR1 is MNHEY and CDR2 SVGAGI. This CDR3 spans 14 amino acids. Between the trimmed V and J ends, which lost 6 bases and 0 bases, there was a span of 9 bases. For the CDR3, the DNA is TGTGCCAGCAGACACCAGAACTCTGGAAACACCATATATTTT. Its protein is CASRHQNSGNTIYF.

V gene TRBV7-2 combines with J gene TRBJ2-5; possibly TRBD1 for D (5 bases). This CDR3 is 14 amino acids long. V lost 2 bases, J lost 5 bases, and 12 bases lay in between. Germline V gives CDR1 SGHTA, CDR2 FQGNSA. CDR3 nucleotides: TGTGCCAGCAGCTTATCAGGGTTAAGGGAGACCCAGTACTTC. It specifies CASSLSGLRETQYF.

V gene TRBV7-9 combines with J gene TRBJ2-7; TRBD2 is a possible D gene (5 bases). The germline gives CDR1 SEHNR, CDR2 FQNEAQ (reference sequence). The CDR3 has 15 residues. Deletions cut 1 base from V and 3 bases from J, with 13 bases between. The DNA for the CDR3 is TGTGCCAGCAGCTTAGTCTCAGCGGCTGTCTACGAGCAGTACTTC. This translates into CASSLVSAAVYEQYF. Combining the CDR3 with reference TRBV7-9 and TRBJ2-7 gives the whole variable domain DTGVSQNPRHKITKRGQNVTFRCDPISEHNRLYWYRQTLGQGPEFLTYFQNEAQLEKSRLLSDRFSAERPKGSFSTLEIQRTEQGDSAMYLCASSLVSAAVYEQYFGPGTRLTVT.

The rearrangement links TRBV5-1 to TRBJ2-1; a weak D match, TRBD2 (6 bases). V dropped 0 bases and J dropped 4 bases, with 11 bases sitting between them. This CDR3 contains 15 residues. Per germline, CDR1 SGHRS and CDR2 YFSETQ. The CDR3: CASSLGTIKYNEQFF. DNA of the CDR3: TGCGCCAGCAGCTTGGGGACTATAAAGTACAATGAGCAGTTCTTC.

J is TRBJ2-7 and V is TRBV7-9; 10 bases map to TRBD2. The V gene's germline CDR1 is SEHNR and CDR2 FQNEAQ (reference sequence). CDR3 length: 15 amino acids. With V trimmed by 5 bases and J by 2 bases, 6 bases remained unmatched. CDR3 in DNA: TGTGCCAGCAGCCCGCTAGCGGGAGCCGCCTACGAGCAGTACTTC. Translating it yields CASSPLAGAAYEQYF.

This chain uses TRBV29-1 with TRBJ1-2; D perhaps matches TRBD1 (5 bases). The CDR3 is 19 residues long. V shed 2 bases and J shed 4 bases, with 29 bases lying between them. Germline V CDR1 and CDR2: SQVTM, ANQGSEA. CDR3: CSVEIPPGVVGRNAYGYTF. CDR3 DNA sequence: TGCAGCGTTGAAATCCCCCCGGGGGTCGTCGGCAGAAACGCCTATGGCTACACCTTC.

This chain uses TRBV6-2 or TRBV6-3 with TRBJ1-5; the match to TRBD1 covers 8 bases. Trimming removed 6 bases from V and 7 bases from J; junction bases left unmatched: 8. CDR1 is MNHEY, CDR2 SVGEGT, per germline. The CDR3 covers 14 residues. The CDR3 bases are TGTGCCAGCAGCACCGACAGGGGCGGCCAGCCCCAGCATTTT. Its protein is CASSTDRGGQPQHF.

Note on this clone: This CDR3 is also generated by other DNA sequences in the sample. The genes are TRBV7-6 and TRBJ2-1; 12 nucleotides align to TRBD2. With 1 base clipped from V and 6 bases from J, the junction kept 1 base outside the gene matches. Per the germline V gene, CDR1 is SGHVS and CDR2 is FNYEAQ. This CDR3 is built from 15 residues. CDR3 bases: TGTGCCAGCAGCTTAGGACTAGCGGGAGTCAATGAGCAGTTCTTC. Translation gives CASSLGLAGVNEQFF. The entire variable domain, with the rest obtained from reference TRBV7-6 and TRBJ2-1, is as follows: GAGVSQSPRYKVTKRGQDVALRCDPISGHVSLYWYRQALGQGPEFLTYFNYEAQQDKSGLPNDRFSAERPEGSISTLTIQRTEQRDSAMYRCASSLGLAGVNEQFFGPGTRLTVL.

V is TRBV10-2 and J is TRBJ2-7; D is possibly TRBD1 (5 bases). Trimming shortened V by 3 bases and J by 1 base, and 16 bases separated the two germline ends. The germline gives CDR1 WSHSY, CDR2 SAAADI. This CDR3 spans 16 amino acids. The DNA for the CDR3 is TGCGCCAGCAGTGACATCAACAGGTTATTGTCCTACGAGCAGTACTTC. Translation gives CASSDINRLLSYEQYF.

The J gene is TRBJ1-4, the V gene TRBV5-6; D remains unclear. From germline, CDR1 is SGHDT and CDR2 YYEEEE. Trimming removed 2 bases at V and 2 bases at J, with 7 bases between. The CDR3 sequence is 14 residues long. The chain's CDR3 is CASSLVATNEKLFF. The CDR3, as DNA: TGTGCCAGCAGCTTAGTAGCCACTAATGAAAAACTGTTTTTT.

Notes on this clone: One end of the junction fails to match germline, which may point to a read error. This chain links TRBV28 with TRBJ1-4; 11 nucleotides agree with TRBD1. The V gene's germline CDR1 is MDHEN and CDR2 SYDVKM. The CDR3 has 15 residues. The CDR3 region is CASSRDRGSNEKLLF. CDR3 sequence (DNA): TGTGCCAGCAGCCGGGACAGGGGGAGCAATGAAAAACTGCTTTTT.

The chain uses TRBV14 and TRBJ1-1; D may be TRBD1 (5 bases). The germline CDR1 and CDR2 sequences are SGHDN and FVKESK. The V end was cut by 6 bases, the J end by 7 bases, with 9 bases between. The CDR3 runs to 11 residues. The CDR3 is CASRGTGEAFF. CDR3 coding DNA: TGTGCCAGCAGGGGTACAGGTGAAGCTTTCTTT. The full variable domain, its missing parts supplied by reference TRBV14 and TRBJ1-1, is EAGVTQFPSHSVIEKGQTVTLRCDPISGHDNLYWYRRVMGKEIKFLLHFVKESKQDESGMPNNRFLAERTGGTYSTLKVQPAELEDSGVYFCASRGTGEAFFGQGTRLTVV.

The chain links TRBV5-4 to TRBJ2-7, with a weak D call TRBD1 (6 bases). This CDR3 is built from 13 residues. Trimming stripped 2 bases from V and 5 bases from J, with 11 bases between. Per the germline V gene, CDR1 is SGHNT and CDR2 is YYREEE (reference sequence). The CDR3 here is CASSLTGPHEQYF. For the CDR3, the DNA is TGTGCCAGCAGCTTAACAGGGCCCCACGAGCAGTACTTC.

The sample holds a few counts of this clone. The rearrangement links TRBV18 to TRBJ1-6; D perhaps matches TRBD1 (5 bases). V lost 8 bases and J 0 bases, leaving 14 bases between the germline ends. The CDR3 is 16 residues long. The germline CDR1 and CDR2 sequences are KGHSH and LQKENI. The CDR3 nucleotides are TGTGCCAGCACCATCAGGGAGGTCTCCTATAATTCACCCCTCCACTTT. It yields the protein CASTIREVSYNSPLHF.

The V call is TRBV27, the J call TRBJ1-5; TRBD1 matches at 8 bases. The CDR3 has 14 residues. The germline CDR1 and CDR2 sequences are MNHEY and SMNVEV (reference sequence). V gave up 2 bases and J gave up 7 bases; unmatched junction bases: 4. CDR3 nucleotides: TGTGCCAGCAGTTTACAGGGGGCGAGGCAGCCCCAGCATTTT. It translates to CASSLQGARQPQHF.

About this clone: Other DNA sequences in the sample encode the same CDR3. The chain links TRBV12-3 or TRBV12-4 to TRBJ2-1, with D possibly TRBD2 on 5 matching bases. The CDR3 loop spans 12 amino acids. V was shortened by 3 bases and J by 7 bases, with 7 bases between the two germline ends. The CDR3 nucleotides are TGTGCCAGCAGTTTCCCGGGGAATGAGCAGTTCTTC. Its translation is CASSFPGNEQFF.

This clone occurred a few times. CDR3 in amino acids: CASSLARTGGNYGYTF. The CDR3 region has the DNA TGTGCCAGCAGCTTAGCCCGGACAGGGGGTAACTATGGCTACACCTTC. The V and J genes are TRBV7-9 and TRBJ1-2; 10 nucleotides align to TRBD1. Trimming cost V 0 bases and J 1 base; bases outside gene matches: 2. Germline CDR1 reads SEHNR; CDR2 reads FQNEAQ (reference sequence). The CDR3 runs 16 residues.